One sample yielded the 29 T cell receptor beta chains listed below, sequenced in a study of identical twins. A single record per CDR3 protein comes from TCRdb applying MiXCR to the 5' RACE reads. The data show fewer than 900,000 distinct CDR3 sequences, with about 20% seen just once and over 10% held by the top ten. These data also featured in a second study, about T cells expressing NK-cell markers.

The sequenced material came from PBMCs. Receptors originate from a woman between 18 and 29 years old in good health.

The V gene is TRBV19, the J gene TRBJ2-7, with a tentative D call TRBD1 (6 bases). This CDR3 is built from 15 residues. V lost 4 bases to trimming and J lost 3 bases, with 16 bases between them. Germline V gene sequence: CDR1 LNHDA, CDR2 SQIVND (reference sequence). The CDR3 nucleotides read TGTGCCAGTAGTAACCGGGACATGGGGCTCTACGAGCAGTACTTC. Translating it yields CASSNRDMGLYEQYF.

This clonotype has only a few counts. CDR3 sequence: CASSSTDANVNYNYGYTF. The CDR3 region has the DNA TGTGCCAGCAGTTCGACAGATGCCAACGTCAATTATAACTATGGCTACACCTTC. The chain couples TRBV12-3 or TRBV12-4 to TRBJ1-2; possibly TRBD1 for D (5 bases). Trimming left V 4 bases short and J 1 base short, with 22 bases between. This CDR3 contains 18 residues.

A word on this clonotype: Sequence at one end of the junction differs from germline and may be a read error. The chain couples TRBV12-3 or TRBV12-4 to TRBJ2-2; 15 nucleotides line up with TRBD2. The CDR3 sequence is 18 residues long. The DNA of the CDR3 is TGTGCCATCAGTAGAGGACTAGCGGGGGGGCCTAGCACCGGGGAGCTGTTTTTT. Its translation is CAISRGLAGGPSTGELFF.

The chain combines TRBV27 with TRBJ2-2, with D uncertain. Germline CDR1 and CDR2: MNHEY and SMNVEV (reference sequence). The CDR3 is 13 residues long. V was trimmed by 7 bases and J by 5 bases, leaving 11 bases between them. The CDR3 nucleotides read TGTGCCAGCATTGATCACACAACCGGGGAGCTGTTTTTT. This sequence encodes CASIDHTTGELFF.

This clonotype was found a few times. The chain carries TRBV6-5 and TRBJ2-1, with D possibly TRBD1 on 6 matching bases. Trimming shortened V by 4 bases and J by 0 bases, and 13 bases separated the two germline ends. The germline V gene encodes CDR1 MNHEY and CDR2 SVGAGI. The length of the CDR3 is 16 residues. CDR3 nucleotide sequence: TGTGCCAGCAGTTCCGTCGGACAGAGCTCCTACAATGAGCAGTTCTTC. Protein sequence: CASSSVGQSSYNEQFF.

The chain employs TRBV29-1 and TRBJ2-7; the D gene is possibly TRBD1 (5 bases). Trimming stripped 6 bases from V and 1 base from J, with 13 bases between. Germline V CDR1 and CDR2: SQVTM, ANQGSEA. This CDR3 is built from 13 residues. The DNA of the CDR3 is TGCAGCGTCGTCTTCCAGGGATCCTACGAGCAGTACTTC. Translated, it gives CSVVFQGSYEQYF.

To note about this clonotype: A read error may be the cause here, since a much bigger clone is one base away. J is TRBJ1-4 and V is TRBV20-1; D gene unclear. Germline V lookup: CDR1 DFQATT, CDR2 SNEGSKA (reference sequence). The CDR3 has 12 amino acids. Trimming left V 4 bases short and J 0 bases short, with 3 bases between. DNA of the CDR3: TGCAGTGCTAAGGCAACTAATGAAAAACTGTTTTTT. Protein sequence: CSAKATNEKLFF.

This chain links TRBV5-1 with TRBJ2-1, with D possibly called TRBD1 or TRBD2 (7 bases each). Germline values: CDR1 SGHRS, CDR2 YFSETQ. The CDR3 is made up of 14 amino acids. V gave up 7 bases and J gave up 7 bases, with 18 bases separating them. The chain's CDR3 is CASQGGSLGNEQFF. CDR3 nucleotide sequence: TGCGCCAGCCAGGGGGGGAGCTTAGGGAATGAGCAGTTCTTC.

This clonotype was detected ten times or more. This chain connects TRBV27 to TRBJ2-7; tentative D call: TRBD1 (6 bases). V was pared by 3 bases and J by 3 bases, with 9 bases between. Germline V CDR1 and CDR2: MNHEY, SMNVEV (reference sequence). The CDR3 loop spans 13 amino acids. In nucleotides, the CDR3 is TGTGCCAGCAGTTTCGGACAGTTCTACGAGCAGTACTTC. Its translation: CASSFGQFYEQYF.

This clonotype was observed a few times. The CDR3 DNA reads TGCGCCAGCAGCCACCTGGGGAGCGGCAGTCAAGAGACCCAGTACTTC. Protein product: CASSHLGSGSQETQYF. The chain carries TRBV5-1 and TRBJ2-5; D is possibly TRBD2 (5 bases). The ends were cut back, 4 bases at V and 2 bases at J, with 18 bases in the middle. The CDR3 loop spans 16 amino acids. Germline CDR1 SGHRS, CDR2 YFSETQ.

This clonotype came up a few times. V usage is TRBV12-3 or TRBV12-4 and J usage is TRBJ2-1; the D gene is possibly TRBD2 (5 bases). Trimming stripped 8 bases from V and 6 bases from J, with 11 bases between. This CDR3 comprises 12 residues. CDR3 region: CASVLAFNEQFF. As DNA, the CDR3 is TGTGCCAGCGTTCTAGCTTTCAATGAGCAGTTCTTC.

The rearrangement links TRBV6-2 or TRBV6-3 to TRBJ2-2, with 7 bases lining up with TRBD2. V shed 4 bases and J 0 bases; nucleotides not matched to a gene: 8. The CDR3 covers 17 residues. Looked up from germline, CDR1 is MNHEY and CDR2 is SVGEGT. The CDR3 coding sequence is TGTGCCAGCAGTTCAACCTGGGACTATACGAACACCGGGGAGCTGTTTTTT. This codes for CASSSTWDYTNTGELFF.

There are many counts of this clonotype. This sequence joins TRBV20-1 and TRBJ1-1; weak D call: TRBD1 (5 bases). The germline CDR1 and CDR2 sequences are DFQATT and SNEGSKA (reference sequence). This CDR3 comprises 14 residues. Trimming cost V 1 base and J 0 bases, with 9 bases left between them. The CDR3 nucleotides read TGCAGTGCTAGAGTCGGGGCCATGAACACTGAAGCTTTCTTT. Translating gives CSARVGAMNTEAFF.

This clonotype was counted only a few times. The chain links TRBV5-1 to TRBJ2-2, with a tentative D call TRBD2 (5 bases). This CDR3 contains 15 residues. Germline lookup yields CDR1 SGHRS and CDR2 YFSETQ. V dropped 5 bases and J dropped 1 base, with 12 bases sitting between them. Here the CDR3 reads CASRASGLNTGELFF. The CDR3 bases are TGCGCCAGCAGGGCAAGCGGTCTGAACACCGGGGAGCTGTTTTTT.

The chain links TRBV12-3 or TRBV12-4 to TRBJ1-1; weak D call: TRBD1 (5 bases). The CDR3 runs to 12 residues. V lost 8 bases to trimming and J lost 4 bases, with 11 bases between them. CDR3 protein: CASQTDSTEAFF. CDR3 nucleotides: TGTGCCAGCCAGACAGATTCCACTGAAGCTTTCTTT.

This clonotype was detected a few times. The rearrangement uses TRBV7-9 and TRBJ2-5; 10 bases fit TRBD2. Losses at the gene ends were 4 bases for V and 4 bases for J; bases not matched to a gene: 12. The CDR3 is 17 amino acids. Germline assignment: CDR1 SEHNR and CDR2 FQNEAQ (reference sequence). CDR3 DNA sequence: TGTGCCAGCAGCTCCAAGCTAGCGGGAGTATGGGGAGAGACCCAGTACTTC. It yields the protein CASSSKLAGVWGETQYF.

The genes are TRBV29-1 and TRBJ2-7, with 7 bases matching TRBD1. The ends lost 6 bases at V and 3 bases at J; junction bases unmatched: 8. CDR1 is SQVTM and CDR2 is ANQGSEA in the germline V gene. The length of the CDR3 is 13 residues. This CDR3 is CSVGDSTFYEQYF. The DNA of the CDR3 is TGCAGCGTGGGGGACAGTACCTTCTACGAGCAGTACTTC.

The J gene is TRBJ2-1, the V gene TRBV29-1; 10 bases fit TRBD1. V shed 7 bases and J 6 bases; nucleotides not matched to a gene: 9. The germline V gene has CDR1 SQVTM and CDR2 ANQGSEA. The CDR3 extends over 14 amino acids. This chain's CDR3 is CSADDRGPSNEQFF. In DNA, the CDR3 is TGCAGCGCCGACGACAGGGGGCCAAGCAATGAGCAGTTCTTC.

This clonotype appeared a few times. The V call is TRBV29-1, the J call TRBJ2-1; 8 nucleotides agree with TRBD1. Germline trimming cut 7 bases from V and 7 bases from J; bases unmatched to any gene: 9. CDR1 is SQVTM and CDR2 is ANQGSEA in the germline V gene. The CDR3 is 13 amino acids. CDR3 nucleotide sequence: TGCAGCGCATTGAGAAGGACAGGGAATGAGCAGTTCTTC. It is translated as CSALRRTGNEQFF.

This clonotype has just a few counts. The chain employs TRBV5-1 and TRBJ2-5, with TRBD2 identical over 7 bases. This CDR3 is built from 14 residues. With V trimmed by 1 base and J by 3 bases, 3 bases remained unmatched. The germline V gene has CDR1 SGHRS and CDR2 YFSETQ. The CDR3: CASSLFLAEETQYF. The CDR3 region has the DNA TGCGCCAGCAGCTTGTTTCTAGCGGAAGAGACCCAGTACTTC.

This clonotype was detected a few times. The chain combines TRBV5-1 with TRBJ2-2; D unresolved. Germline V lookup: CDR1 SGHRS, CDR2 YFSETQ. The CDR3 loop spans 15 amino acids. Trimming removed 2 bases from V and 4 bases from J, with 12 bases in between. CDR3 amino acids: CASSFESESTGELFF. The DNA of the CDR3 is TGCGCCAGCAGCTTTGAATCGGAGTCCACCGGGGAGCTGTTTTTT.

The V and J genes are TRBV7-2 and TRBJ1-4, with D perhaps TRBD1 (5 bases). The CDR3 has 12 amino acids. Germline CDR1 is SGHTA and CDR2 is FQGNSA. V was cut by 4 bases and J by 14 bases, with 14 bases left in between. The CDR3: CASSSHARDLFF. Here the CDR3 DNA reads TGTGCCAGCAGCTCCCACGCCAGGGATCTGTTTTTT.

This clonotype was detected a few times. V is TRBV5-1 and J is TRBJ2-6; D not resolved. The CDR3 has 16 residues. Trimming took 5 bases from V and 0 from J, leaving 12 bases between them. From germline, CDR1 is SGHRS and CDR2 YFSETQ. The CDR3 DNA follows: TGCGCCAGCAGTTCACGCGTAAGCTCTGGGGCCAACGTCCTGACTTTC. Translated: CASSSRVSSGANVLTF.

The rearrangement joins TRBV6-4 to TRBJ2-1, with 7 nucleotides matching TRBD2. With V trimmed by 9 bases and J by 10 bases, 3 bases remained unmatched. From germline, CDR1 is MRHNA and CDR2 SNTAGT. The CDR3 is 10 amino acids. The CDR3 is CARQAGEQFF. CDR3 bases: TGTGCCAGACAAGCGGGAGAGCAGTTCTTC.

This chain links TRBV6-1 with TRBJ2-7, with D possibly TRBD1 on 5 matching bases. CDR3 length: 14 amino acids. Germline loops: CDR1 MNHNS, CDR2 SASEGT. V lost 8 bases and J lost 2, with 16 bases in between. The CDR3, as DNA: TGTGCCAGCCAGGGCGGCGACATTGCCTACGAGCAGTACTTC. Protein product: CASQGGDIAYEQYF.

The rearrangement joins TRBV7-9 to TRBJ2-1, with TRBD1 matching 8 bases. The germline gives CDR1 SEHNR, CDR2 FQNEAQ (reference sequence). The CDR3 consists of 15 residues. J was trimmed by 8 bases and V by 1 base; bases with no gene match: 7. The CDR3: CASSLGQGAVHEQFF. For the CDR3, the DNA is TGTGCCAGCAGCTTAGGTCAGGGGGCGGTCCATGAGCAGTTCTTC.

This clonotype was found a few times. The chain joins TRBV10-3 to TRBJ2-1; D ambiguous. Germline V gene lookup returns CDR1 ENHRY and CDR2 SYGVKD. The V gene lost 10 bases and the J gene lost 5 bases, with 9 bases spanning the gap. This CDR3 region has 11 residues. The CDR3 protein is CATKTDNEQFF. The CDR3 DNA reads TGTGCCACCAAGACTGACAATGAGCAGTTCTTC.

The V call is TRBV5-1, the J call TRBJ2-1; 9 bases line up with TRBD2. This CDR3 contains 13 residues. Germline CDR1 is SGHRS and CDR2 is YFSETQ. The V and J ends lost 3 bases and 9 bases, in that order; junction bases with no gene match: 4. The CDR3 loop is CASSSAGGGEQFF. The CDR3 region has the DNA TGCGCCAGCAGCTCGGCGGGGGGGGGTGAGCAGTTCTTC.

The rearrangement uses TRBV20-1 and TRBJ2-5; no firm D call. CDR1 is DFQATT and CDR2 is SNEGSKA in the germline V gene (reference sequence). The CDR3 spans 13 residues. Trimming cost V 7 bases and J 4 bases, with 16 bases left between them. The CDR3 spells CSVTGLTLETQYF. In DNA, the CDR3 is TGCAGTGTTACGGGCCTAACTCTAGAGACCCAGTACTTC.